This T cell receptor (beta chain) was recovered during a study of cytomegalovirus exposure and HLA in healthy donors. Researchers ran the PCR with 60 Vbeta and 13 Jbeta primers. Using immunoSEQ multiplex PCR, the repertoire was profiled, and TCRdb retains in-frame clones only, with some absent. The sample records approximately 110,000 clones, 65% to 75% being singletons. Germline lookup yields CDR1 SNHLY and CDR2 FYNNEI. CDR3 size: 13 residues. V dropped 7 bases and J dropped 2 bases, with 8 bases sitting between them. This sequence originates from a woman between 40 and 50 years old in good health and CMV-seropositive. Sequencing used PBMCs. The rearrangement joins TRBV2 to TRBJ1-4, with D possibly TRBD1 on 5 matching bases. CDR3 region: CASTGGTNEKLFF. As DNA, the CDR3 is TGTGCCAGCACCGGGGGGACTAATGAAAAACTGTTTTTT.